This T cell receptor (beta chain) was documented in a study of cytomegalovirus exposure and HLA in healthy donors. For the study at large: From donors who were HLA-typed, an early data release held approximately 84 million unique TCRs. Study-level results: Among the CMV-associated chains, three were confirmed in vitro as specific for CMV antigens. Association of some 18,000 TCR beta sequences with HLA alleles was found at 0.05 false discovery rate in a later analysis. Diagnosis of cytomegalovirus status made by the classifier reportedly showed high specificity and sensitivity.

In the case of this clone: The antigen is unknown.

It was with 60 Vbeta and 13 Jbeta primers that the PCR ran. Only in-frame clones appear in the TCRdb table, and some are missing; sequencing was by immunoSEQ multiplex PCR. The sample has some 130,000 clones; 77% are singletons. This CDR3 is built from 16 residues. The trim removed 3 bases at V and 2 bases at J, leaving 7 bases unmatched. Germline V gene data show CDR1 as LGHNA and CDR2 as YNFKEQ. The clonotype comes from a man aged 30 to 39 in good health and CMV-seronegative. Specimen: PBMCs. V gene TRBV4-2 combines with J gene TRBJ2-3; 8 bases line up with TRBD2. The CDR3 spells CASSQLLAETTDTQYF. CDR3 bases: TGTGCCAGCAGCCAGCTACTAGCGGAGACCACAGATACGCAGTATTTT.